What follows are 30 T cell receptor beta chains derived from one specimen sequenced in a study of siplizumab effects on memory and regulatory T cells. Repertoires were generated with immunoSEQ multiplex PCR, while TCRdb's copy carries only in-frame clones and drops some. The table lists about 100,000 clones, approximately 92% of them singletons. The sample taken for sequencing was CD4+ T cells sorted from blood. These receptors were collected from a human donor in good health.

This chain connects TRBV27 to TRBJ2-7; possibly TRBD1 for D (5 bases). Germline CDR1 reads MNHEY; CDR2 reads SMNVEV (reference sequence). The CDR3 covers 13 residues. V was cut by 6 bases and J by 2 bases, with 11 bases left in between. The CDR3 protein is CASRSDTTYEQYF. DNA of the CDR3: TGTGCCAGCAGATCGGACACCACCTACGAGCAGTACTTC.

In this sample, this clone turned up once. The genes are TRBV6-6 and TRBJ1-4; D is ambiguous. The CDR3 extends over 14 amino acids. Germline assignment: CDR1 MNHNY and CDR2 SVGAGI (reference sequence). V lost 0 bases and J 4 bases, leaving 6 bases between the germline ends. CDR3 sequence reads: CASSYSGINEKLFF. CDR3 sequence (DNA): TGTGCCAGCAGTTACTCGGGAATTAATGAAAAACTGTTTTTT.

CDR3 DNA sequence: TGTGCCATATCCACAGGGATAACCTACGAGCAGTACTTC. Translating gives CAISTGITYEQYF. The chain joins TRBV10-3 to TRBJ2-7; the D gene is possibly TRBD1 (6 bases). V was cut by 9 bases and J by 2 bases, with 14 bases left in between. The CDR3 runs 13 residues. From germline, CDR1 is ENHRY and CDR2 SYGVKD.

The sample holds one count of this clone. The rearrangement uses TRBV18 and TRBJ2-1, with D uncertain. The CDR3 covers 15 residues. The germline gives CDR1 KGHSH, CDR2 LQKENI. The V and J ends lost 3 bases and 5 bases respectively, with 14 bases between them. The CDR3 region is CASSPSPGRDNEQFF. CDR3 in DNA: TGTGCCAGCTCACCGTCCCCCGGAAGGGACAATGAGCAGTTCTTC.

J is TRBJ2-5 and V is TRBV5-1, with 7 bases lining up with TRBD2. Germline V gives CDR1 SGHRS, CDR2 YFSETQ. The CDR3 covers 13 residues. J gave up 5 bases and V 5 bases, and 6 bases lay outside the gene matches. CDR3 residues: CASSNSGVETQYF. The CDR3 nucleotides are TGCGCCAGCAGTAACAGCGGGGTTGAGACCCAGTACTTC.

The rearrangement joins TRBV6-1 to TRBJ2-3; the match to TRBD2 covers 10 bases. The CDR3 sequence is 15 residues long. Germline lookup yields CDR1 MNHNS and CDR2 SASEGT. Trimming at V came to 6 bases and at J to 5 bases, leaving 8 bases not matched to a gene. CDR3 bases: TGTGCCAGCAGGATCTTAGGACTAGCGGAAGATACGCAGTATTTT. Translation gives CASRILGLAEDTQYF.

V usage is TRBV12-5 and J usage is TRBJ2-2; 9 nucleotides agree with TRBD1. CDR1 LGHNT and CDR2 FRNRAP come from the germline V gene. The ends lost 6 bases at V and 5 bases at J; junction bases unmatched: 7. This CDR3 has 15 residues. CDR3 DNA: TGTGCTAGTGGCGTCGGGACAGGGTGGACCGGGGAGCTGTTTTTT. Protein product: CASGVGTGWTGELFF.

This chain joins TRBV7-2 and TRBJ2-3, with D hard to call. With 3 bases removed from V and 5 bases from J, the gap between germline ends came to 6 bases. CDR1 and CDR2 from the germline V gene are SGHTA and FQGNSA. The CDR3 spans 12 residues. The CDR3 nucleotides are TGTGCCAGCAGCTTGTTCGGAGATACGCAGTATTTT. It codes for CASSLFGDTQYF.

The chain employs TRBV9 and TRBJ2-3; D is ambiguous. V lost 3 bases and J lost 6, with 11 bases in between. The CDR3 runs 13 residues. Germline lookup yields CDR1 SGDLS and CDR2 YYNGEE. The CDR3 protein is CASSAVFQDTQYF. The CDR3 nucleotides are TGTGCCAGCAGCGCCGTCTTCCAGGATACGCAGTATTTT.

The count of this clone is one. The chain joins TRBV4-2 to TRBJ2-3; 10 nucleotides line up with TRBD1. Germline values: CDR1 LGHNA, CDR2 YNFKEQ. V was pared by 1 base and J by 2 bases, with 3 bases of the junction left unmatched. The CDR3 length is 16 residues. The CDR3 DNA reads TGTGCCAGCAGCCAAGCCGGGACAGGGGACACAGATACGCAGTATTTT. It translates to CASSQAGTGDTDTQYF.

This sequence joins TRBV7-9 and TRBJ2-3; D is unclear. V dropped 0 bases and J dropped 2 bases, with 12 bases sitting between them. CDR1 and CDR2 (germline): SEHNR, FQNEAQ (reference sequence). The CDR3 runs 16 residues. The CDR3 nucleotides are TGTGCCAGCAGCTTAGCGGCCCTCGGCCCCACAGATACGCAGTATTTT. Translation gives CASSLAALGPTDTQYF.

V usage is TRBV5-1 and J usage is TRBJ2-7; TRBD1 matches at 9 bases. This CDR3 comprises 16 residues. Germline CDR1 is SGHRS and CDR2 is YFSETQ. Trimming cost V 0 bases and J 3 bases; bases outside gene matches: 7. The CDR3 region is CASSLARGQGVYEQYF. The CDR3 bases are TGCGCCAGCAGCTTGGCCAGGGGACAGGGTGTCTACGAGCAGTACTTC.

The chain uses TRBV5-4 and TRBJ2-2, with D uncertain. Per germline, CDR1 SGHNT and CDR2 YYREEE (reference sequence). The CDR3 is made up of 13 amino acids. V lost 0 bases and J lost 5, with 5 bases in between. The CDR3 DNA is TGTGCCAGCAGCTTGGACGGGACCGGGGAGCTGTTTTTT. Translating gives CASSLDGTGELFF.

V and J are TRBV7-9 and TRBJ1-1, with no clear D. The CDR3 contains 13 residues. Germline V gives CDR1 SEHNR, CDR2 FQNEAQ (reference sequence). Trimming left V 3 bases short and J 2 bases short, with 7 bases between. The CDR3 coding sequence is TGTGCCAGCAGCTTTAGGGCAAACACTGAAGCTTTCTTT. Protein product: CASSFRANTEAFF.

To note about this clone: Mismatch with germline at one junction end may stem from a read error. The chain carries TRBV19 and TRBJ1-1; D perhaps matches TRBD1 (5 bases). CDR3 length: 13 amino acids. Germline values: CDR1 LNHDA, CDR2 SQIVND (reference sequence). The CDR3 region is CASSIGQGEKLIF. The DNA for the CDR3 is TGTGCCAGTAGTATAGGGCAAGGGGAGAAGCTGATCTTT.

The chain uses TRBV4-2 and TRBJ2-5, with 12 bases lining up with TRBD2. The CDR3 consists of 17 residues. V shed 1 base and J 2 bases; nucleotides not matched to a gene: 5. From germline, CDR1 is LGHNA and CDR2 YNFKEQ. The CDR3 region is CASSQGGLAGGQETQYF. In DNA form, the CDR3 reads TGTGCCAGCAGCCAAGGAGGGCTAGCGGGGGGGCAAGAGACCCAGTACTTC.

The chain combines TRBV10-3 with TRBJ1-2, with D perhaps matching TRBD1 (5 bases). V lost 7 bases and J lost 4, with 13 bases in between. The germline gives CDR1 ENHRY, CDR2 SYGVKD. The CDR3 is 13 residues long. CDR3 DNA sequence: TGTGCCATCAACGGCCGGGGCGTCTATGGCTACACCTTC. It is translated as CAINGRGVYGYTF.

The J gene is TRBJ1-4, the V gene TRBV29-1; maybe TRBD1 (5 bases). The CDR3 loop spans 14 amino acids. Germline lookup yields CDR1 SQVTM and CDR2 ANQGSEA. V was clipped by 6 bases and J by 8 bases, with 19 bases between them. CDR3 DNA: TGCAGCGTCTTTAGGGGTCCCCACGGCGAAAAACTGTTTTTT. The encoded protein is CSVFRGPHGEKLFF.

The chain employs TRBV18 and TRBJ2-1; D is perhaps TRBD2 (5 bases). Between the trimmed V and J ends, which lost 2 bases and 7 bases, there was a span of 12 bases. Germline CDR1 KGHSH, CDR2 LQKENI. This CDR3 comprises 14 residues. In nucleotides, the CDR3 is TGTGCCAGCTCACCAGGAGGTTCCTGGAATGAGCAGTTCTTC. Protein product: CASSPGGSWNEQFF.

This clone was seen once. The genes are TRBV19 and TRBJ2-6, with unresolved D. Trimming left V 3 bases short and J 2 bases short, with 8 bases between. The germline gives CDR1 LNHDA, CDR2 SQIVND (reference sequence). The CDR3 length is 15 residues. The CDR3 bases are TGTGCCAGTAGTATTTTGTTGACTGGGGCCAACGTCCTGACTTTC. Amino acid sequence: CASSILLTGANVLTF.

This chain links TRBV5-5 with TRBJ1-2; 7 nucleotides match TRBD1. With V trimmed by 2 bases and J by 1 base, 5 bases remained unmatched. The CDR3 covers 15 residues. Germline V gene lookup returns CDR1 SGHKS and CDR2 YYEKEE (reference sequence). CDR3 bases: TGTGCCAGCAGCTTAAATAGGGGGCTTAACTATGGCTACACCTTC. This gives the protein CASSLNRGLNYGYTF.

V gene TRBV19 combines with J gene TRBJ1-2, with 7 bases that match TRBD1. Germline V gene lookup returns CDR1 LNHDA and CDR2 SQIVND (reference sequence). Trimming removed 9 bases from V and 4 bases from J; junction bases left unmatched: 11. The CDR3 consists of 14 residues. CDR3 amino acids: CASQRQGSGYGYTF. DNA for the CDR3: TGTGCCAGCCAGAGACAGGGCTCTGGCTATGGCTACACCTTC.

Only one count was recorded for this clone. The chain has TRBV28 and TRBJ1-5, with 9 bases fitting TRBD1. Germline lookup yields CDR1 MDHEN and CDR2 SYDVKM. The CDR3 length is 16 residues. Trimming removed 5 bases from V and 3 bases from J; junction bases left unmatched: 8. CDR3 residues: CASSPTGTGTNQPQHF. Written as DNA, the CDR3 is TGTGCCAGCAGTCCTACCGGGACAGGGACCAATCAGCCCCAGCATTTT.

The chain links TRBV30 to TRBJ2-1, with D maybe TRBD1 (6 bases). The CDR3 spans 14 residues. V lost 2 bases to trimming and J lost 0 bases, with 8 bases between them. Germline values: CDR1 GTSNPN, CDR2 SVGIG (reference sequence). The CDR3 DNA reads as TGTGCCTGGAGTCTGGGGGCCTCCTACAATGAGCAGTTCTTC. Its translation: CAWSLGASYNEQFF. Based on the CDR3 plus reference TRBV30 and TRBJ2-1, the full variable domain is SQTIHQWPATLVQPVGSPLSLECTVEGTSNPNLYWYRQAAGRGLQLLFYSVGIGQISSEVPQNLSASRPQDRQFILSSKKLLLSDSGFYLCAWSLGASYNEQFFGPGTRLTVL.

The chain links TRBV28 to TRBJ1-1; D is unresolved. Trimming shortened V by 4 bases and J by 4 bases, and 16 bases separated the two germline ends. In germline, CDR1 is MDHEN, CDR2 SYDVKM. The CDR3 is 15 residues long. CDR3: CASSSHDFGGTEAFF. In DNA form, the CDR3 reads TGTGCCAGCAGTTCCCACGACTTCGGAGGCACTGAAGCTTTCTTT.

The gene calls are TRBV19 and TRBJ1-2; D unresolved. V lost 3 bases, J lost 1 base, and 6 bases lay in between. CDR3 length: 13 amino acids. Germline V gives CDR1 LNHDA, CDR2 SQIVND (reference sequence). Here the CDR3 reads CASSILNNYGYTF. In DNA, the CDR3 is TGTGCCAGTAGTATCCTCAATAACTATGGCTACACCTTC. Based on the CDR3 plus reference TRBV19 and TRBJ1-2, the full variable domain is DGGITQSPKYLFRKEGQNVTLSCEQNLNHDAMYWYRQDPGQGLRLIYYSQIVNDFQKGDIAEGYSVSREKKESFPLTVTSAQKNPTAFYLCASSILNNYGYTFGSGTRLTVV.

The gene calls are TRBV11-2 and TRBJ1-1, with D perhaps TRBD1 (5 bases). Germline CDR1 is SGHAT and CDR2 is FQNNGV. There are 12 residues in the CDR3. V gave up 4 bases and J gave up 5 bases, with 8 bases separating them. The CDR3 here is CASSSTATEAFF. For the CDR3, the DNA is TGTGCCAGCAGCTCGACAGCTACTGAAGCTTTCTTT.

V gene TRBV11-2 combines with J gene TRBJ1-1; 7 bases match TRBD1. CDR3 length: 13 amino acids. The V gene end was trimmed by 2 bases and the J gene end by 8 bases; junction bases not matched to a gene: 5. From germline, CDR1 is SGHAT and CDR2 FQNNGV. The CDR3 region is CASSLTTGREAFF. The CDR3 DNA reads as TGTGCCAGCAGCTTAACGACAGGGCGAGAAGCTTTCTTT.

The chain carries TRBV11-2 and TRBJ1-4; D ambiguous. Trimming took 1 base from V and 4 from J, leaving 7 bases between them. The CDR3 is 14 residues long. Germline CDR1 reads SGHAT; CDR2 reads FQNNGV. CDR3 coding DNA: TGTGCCAGCAGCTTAGGAGGGAATAATGAAAAACTGTTTTTT. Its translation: CASSLGGNNEKLFF.

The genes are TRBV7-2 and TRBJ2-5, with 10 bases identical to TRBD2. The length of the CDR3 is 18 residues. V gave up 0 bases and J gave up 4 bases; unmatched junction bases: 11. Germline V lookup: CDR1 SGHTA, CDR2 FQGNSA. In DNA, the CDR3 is TGTGCCAGCAGCTTAGCGCTACTAGCGGGGTCCATAGTAGAGACCCAGTACTTC. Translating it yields CASSLALLAGSIVETQYF.